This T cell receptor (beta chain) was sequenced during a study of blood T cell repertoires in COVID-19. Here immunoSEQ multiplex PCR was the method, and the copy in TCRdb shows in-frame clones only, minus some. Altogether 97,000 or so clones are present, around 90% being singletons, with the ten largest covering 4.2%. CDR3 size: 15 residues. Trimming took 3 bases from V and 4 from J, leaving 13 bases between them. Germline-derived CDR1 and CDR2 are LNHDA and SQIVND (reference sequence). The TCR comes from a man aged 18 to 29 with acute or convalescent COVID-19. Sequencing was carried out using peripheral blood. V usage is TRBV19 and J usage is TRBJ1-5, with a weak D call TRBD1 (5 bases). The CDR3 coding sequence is TGTGCCAGTAGTATCGGGGGAAGAGAGAATCAGCCCCAGCATTTT. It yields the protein CASSIGGRENQPQHF.